These 22 T cell receptor beta chains were sequenced from one sample in a study of blood T cell repertoires in COVID-19. Clones were read by immunoSEQ multiplex PCR, and TCRdb kept only the in-frame ones, dropping some. The table records about 200,000 clones, just over 85% of them present only once. Material: peripheral blood. The origin of the receptors is a man aged 18 to 29 with active or convalescent COVID-19.

The CDR3 is CASRTGTGLYGYTF. For the CDR3, the DNA is TGTGCCAGCAGAACCGGGACAGGGCTCTATGGCTACACCTTC. The chain joins TRBV6-6 to TRBJ1-2, with 9 bases identical to TRBD1. The CDR3 loop spans 14 amino acids. Germline CDR1 and CDR2: MNHNY and SVGAGI (reference sequence). Unmatched junction bases numbered 6, after V lost 6 bases and J lost 4 bases.

The chain is built from TRBV2 and TRBJ1-2, with D uncertain. The CDR3 length is 12 residues. Germline V CDR1 and CDR2: SNHLY, FYNNEI. Trimming pared 6 bases from V and 8 bases from J, leaving 13 bases between. CDR3 in DNA: TGTGCCAGCAGACCAGGACCGGGAGGCTACACCTTC. Translating gives CASRPGPGGYTF.

In DNA, the CDR3 is TGTGCCAGCAGTTCCCGCACAGGGGTTGGGGCCAACGTCCTGACTTTC. As protein: CASSSRTGVGANVLTF. The chain employs TRBV28 and TRBJ2-6; 7 nucleotides align to TRBD1. J was trimmed by 3 bases and V by 4 bases; bases with no gene match: 6. Germline V lookup: CDR1 MDHEN, CDR2 SYDVKM. The CDR3 covers 16 residues.

The chain links TRBV7-6 to TRBJ1-1; a weak D match, TRBD1 (6 bases). Deletions cut 8 bases from V and 1 base from J, with 11 bases between. The CDR3 is 13 residues long. The V gene's germline CDR1 is SGHVS and CDR2 FNYEAQ. The CDR3 region is CASSQGTNTEAFF. The DNA for the CDR3 is TGTGCCAGCTCCCAGGGGACGAACACTGAAGCTTTCTTT. The complete variable domain, with remaining parts taken from reference TRBV7-6 and TRBJ1-1, reads GAGVSQSPRYKVTKRGQDVALRCDPISGHVSLYWYRQALGQGPEFLTYFNYEAQQDKSGLPNDRFSAERPEGSISTLTIQRTEQRDSAMYRCASSQGTNTEAFFGQGTRLTVV.

V and J are TRBV5-1 and TRBJ1-4, with D uncertain. CDR3 length: 14 amino acids. Germline CDR1 is SGHRS and CDR2 is YFSETQ. The V end lost 3 bases, the J end lost 4 bases, and 10 bases lay between the germline ends. CDR3 sequence: CASSSGSGNEKLFF. CDR3 bases: TGCGCCAGCAGCTCGGGGAGCGGTAATGAAAAACTGTTTTTT.

Worth noting for this clone: This sample also contains other DNA sequences that code for the same CDR3. The chain links TRBV18 to TRBJ2-1; 14 bases are shared with TRBD2. Germline V gene lookup returns CDR1 KGHSH and CDR2 LQKENI. V lost 3 bases to trimming and J lost 10 bases; unmatched junction nucleotides: 5. The CDR3 has 15 amino acids. The CDR3 loop is CASSPGLAGGREQFF. CDR3 DNA: TGTGCCAGCTCACCCGGACTAGCGGGAGGACGGGAGCAGTTCTTC.

The chain combines TRBV28 with TRBJ2-7; the match to TRBD2 covers 9 bases. V lost 6 bases and J lost 0; bases outside the gene matches: 0. Germline V CDR1 and CDR2: MDHEN, SYDVKM. This CDR3 is 13 amino acids long. In nucleotides, the CDR3 is TGTGCCAGCAGGACTAGCGGCTCCTACGAGCAGTACTTC. Encoded protein: CASRTSGSYEQYF. Filled out from reference TRBV28 and TRBJ2-7, the complete variable domain reads DVKVTQSSRYLVKRTGEKVFLECVQDMDHENMFWYRQDPGLGLRLIYFSYDVKMKEKGDIPEGYSVSREKKERFSLILESASTNQTSMYLCASRTSGSYEQYFGPGTRLTVT.

The gene calls are TRBV12-3 or TRBV12-4 and TRBJ1-2; 8 bases line up with TRBD1. With V trimmed by 3 bases and J by 6 bases, 3 bases remained unmatched. The CDR3 length is 13 residues. In nucleotides, the CDR3 is TGTGCCAGCAGTTTGGACAGGGTAAATGGCTACACCTTC. The encoded protein is CASSLDRVNGYTF.

The chain links TRBV28 to TRBJ2-3, with D hard to call. The CDR3 runs 15 residues. Between the trimmed V and J ends, which lost 6 bases and 0 bases, there was a span of 13 bases. Per germline, CDR1 MDHEN and CDR2 SYDVKM. The CDR3 sequence is CASRAERFSTDTQYF. In DNA form, the CDR3 reads TGTGCCAGCAGGGCTGAGCGATTTAGCACAGATACGCAGTATTTT.

This clone was counted once. This rearrangement joins TRBV5-1 to TRBJ2-2, with no clear D. The CDR3 has 14 residues. V was cut by 0 bases and J by 1 base, with 4 bases left in between. The germline V gene encodes CDR1 SGHRS and CDR2 YFSETQ. For the CDR3, the DNA is TGCGCCAGCAGCTTGGGCGAGAACACCGGGGAGCTGTTTTTT. It encodes CASSLGENTGELFF. Full variable domain (outside the CDR3, taken from reference TRBV5-1 and TRBJ2-2): KAGVTQTPRYLIKTRGQQVTLSCSPISGHRSVSWYQQTPGQGLQFLFEYFSETQRNKGNFPGRFSGRQFSNSRSEMNVSTLELGDSALYLCASSLGENTGELFFGEGSRLTVL.

This chain uses TRBV19 with TRBJ2-3, with D perhaps TRBD1 (5 bases). CDR1 is LNHDA and CDR2 is SQIVND in the germline V gene (reference sequence). Deletions cut 3 bases from V and 2 bases from J, with 9 bases between. The CDR3 has 14 amino acids. CDR3 residues: CASSIPGPTDTQYF. The CDR3 nucleotides read TGTGCCAGTAGTATCCCAGGGCCCACAGATACGCAGTATTTT.

This chain connects TRBV5-1 to TRBJ2-5; 16 nucleotides align to TRBD2. The germline V gene has CDR1 SGHRS and CDR2 YFSETQ. The CDR3 spans 17 residues. V dropped 4 bases and J dropped 5; count of bases not matched to a gene: 8. This CDR3 reads CASSTGTSGRAGETQYF. The CDR3 DNA sequence: TGCGCCAGCAGCACAGGGACTAGCGGGAGGGCAGGGGAGACCCAGTACTTC.

The V gene is TRBV7-2, the J gene TRBJ2-1; D gene ambiguous. V lost 2 bases to trimming and J lost 0 bases, with 14 bases between them. CDR3 length: 17 residues. Germline assignment: CDR1 SGHTA and CDR2 FQGNSA. The CDR3 DNA reads TGTGCCAGCAGCTTATTTTCACGGCGGAGCTCCTACAATGAGCAGTTCTTC. This sequence encodes CASSLFSRRSSYNEQFF.

The V gene is TRBV2, the J gene TRBJ2-2; 12 nucleotides align to TRBD2. This CDR3 is 19 amino acids long. J was trimmed by 4 bases and V by 3 bases; bases with no gene match: 12. CDR1 and CDR2 (germline): SNHLY, FYNNEI. CDR3 loop: CASSDLRTSGNLATGELFF. In DNA, the CDR3 is TGTGCCAGCAGTGACCTAAGGACTAGCGGGAATTTGGCCACCGGGGAGCTGTTTTTT.

Only one count was recorded for this clone. The chain uses TRBV28 and TRBJ2-1; D is unresolved. Trimming removed 4 bases from V and 11 bases from J, with 18 bases in between. The CDR3 consists of 14 residues. The germline CDR1 and CDR2 sequences are MDHEN and SYDVKM. This chain's CDR3 is CASSSPVPGAKQFF. For the CDR3, the DNA is TGTGCCAGCAGTTCCCCGGTCCCTGGAGCCAAGCAGTTCTTC.

The chain has TRBV7-2 and TRBJ2-1; TRBD2 matches 7 bases. This CDR3 region has 16 residues. Germline loops: CDR1 SGHTA, CDR2 FQGNSA. V was clipped by 3 bases and J by 4 bases; unmatched bases: 9. For the CDR3, the DNA is TGTGCCAGCAGCTTGAGCGGGACCTCTACATACAATGAGCAGTTCTTC. It encodes CASSLSGTSTYNEQFF.

This rearrangement joins TRBV27 to TRBJ2-7; D not resolved. Germline lookup yields CDR1 MNHEY and CDR2 SMNVEV (reference sequence). The CDR3 loop spans 13 amino acids. V shed 3 bases and J shed 0 bases, with 6 bases lying between them. DNA for the CDR3: TGTGCCAGCAGTTTTAGTGCCTCCTACGAGCAGTACTTC. Translated: CASSFSASYEQYF.

The rearrangement uses TRBV11-3 and TRBJ2-1, with a tentative D call TRBD1 (6 bases). The length of the CDR3 is 16 residues. The germline gives CDR1 SGHNT, CDR2 YENEEA. V dropped 5 bases and J dropped 10 bases, with 24 bases sitting between them. In DNA form, the CDR3 reads TGTGCCAGCAGCCTAAATCGTGGGGCAGGGGTCGGCGAGCAGTTCTTC. Translating gives CASSLNRGAGVGEQFF.

This clone appeared once. The genes are TRBV7-2 and TRBJ2-1; maybe TRBD2 (5 bases). Trimming shortened V by 5 bases and J by 7 bases, and 15 bases separated the two germline ends. Germline V lookup: CDR1 SGHTA, CDR2 FQGNSA. The CDR3 consists of 14 residues. The CDR3 here is CASSPSWTQNEQFF. CDR3 in DNA: TGTGCCAGCAGCCCCTCTTGGACTCAAAATGAGCAGTTCTTC.

J is TRBJ2-7 and V is TRBV21-1; the DNA was not compared with TRBD2, the D call given in the table. TRBV21-1 is assigned pseudogene status. There are 15 residues in the CDR3. The CDR3 bases are TGTGCCAGCAGCAAAGTGCTATCACCCTCCTACGAGCAGTACTTC. It translates to CASSKVLSPSYEQYF.

The chain recombines TRBV4-3 with TRBJ2-3, with 11 nucleotides matching TRBD2. The CDR3 is 18 amino acids. The germline CDR1 and CDR2 sequences are LGHNA and YSLEER. Trimming took 1 base from V and 4 from J; bases not matched to a gene: 10. This CDR3 is CASSQGISGRVHPDTQYF. CDR3 sequence (DNA): TGCGCCAGCAGCCAAGGTATTAGCGGGAGGGTTCATCCAGATACGCAGTATTTT.

J is TRBJ2-7 and V is TRBV5-1; 8 nucleotides align to TRBD2. CDR3 length: 15 residues. The J segment lost 2 bases and the V segment lost 4 bases, leaving 8 bases of the junction unmatched. Looked up from germline, CDR1 is SGHRS and CDR2 is YFSETQ. The CDR3 loop is CASSLSSGNPYEQYF. The CDR3 DNA reads TGCGCCAGCAGCCTGAGTAGCGGGAACCCCTACGAGCAGTACTTC.